The 19 T cell receptor beta chains in this list originate from one sample, sequenced in a study of blood T cell repertoires in COVID-19. Produced via immunoSEQ multiplex PCR; TCRdb's table is partial and in-frame only. The sample has approximately 330,000 clones, roughly 90% seen once. Sequencing used PBMCs or T cells enriched from blood (not recorded which). The source of these receptors is a woman younger than 45 who had recovered from COVID-19.

This clone has just a few counts. The rearrangement links TRBV12-5 to TRBJ1-1, with unresolved D. The CDR3 consists of 15 residues. Trimming took 4 bases from V and 6 from J, leaving 18 bases between them. In germline, CDR1 is LGHNT, CDR2 FRNRAP. DNA of the CDR3: TGTGCTAGTGGTTCGCTTTGGGGTCTAGCCGCTGAAGCTTTCTTT. Amino acids: CASGSLWGLAAEAFF.

This chain uses TRBV21-1 with TRBJ1-1. TRBV21-1 is recorded as a pseudogene. The CDR3 is 17 residues long. CDR3: CASSAKSGTGVSTEAFF. CDR3 in DNA: TGTGCCAGCAGCGCCAAAAGTGGGACGGGGGTGAGCACTGAAGCTTTCTTT.

The V call is TRBV25-1, the J call TRBJ2-1; D remains ambiguous. V lost 4 bases and J 8 bases, leaving 6 bases between the germline ends. CDR1 is MGHDK, CDR2 SYGVNS, per germline. This CDR3 is 11 amino acids long. The CDR3 DNA reads TGTGCCAGCAGTGTATCGTATGAGCAGTTCTTC. This codes for CASSVSYEQFF.

The chain recombines TRBV18 with TRBJ2-7; the match to TRBD1 covers 8 bases. Germline V CDR1 and CDR2: KGHSH, LQKENI. With 2 bases clipped from V and 0 bases from J, the junction kept 9 bases outside the gene matches. The CDR3 contains 17 residues. The DNA for the CDR3 is TGTGCCAGCTCACCATTTTTTGGGACAGGTCGCTCCTACGAGCAGTACTTC. It yields the protein CASSPFFGTGRSYEQYF.

This clone appeared a single time. The genes are TRBV29-1 and TRBJ2-7; 8 bases are a match to TRBD1. Germline-derived CDR1 and CDR2 are SQVTM and ANQGSEA. The V and J ends lost 7 bases and 5 bases, in that order; junction bases with no gene match: 10. CDR3 length: 13 amino acids. The CDR3 sequence: CSAEGQGRHEQYF. CDR3 nucleotides: TGCAGCGCCGAAGGACAGGGTCGCCACGAGCAGTACTTC.

The chain uses TRBV10-2 and TRBJ1-5; the match to TRBD1 covers 10 bases. The CDR3 loop spans 13 amino acids. The junction had 4 bases not matched to a gene; V was cut back by 8 bases and J by 6 bases. CDR1 and CDR2 (germline): WSHSY, SAAADI. The CDR3 bases are TGCGCCAGCCAAGGACAGGGGGGTCAGCCCCAGCATTTT. Translated, it gives CASQGQGGQPQHF.

The chain employs TRBV28 and TRBJ1-2, with 9 bases fitting TRBD1. Unmatched junction bases numbered 10, after V lost 6 bases and J lost 5 bases. CDR1 and CDR2 from the germline V gene are MDHEN and SYDVKM. CDR3 size: 15 residues. The CDR3 spells CASRGPGTGWYGYTF. CDR3 nucleotides: TGTGCCAGCAGGGGACCCGGGACAGGGTGGTATGGCTACACCTTC.

The chain couples TRBV10-3 to TRBJ2-3, with unresolved D. Deletions cut 3 bases from V and 4 bases from J, with 8 bases between. Looked up from germline, CDR1 is ENHRY and CDR2 is SYGVKD. The CDR3 runs 13 residues. The CDR3 reads CAISDTAADTQYF. CDR3 nucleotide sequence: TGTGCCATCAGTGACACGGCGGCAGATACGCAGTATTTT.

With regard to this clone: One end of the junction fails to match germline, which may point to a read error. V gene TRBV7-7 combines with J gene TRBJ2-3, with D possibly TRBD2 on 6 matching bases. Germline lookup yields CDR1 SSHAT and CDR2 FNYEAQ (reference sequence). The CDR3 covers 15 residues. CDR3 residues: CASSLGGGWTDTQYF. The CDR3 DNA sequence: TGTGCTAGCAGCTTAGGTGGGGGGTGGACAGATACGCAGTATTTT.

The gene calls are TRBV19 and TRBJ2-1, with D perhaps TRBD2 (6 bases). The CDR3 runs to 14 residues. CDR1 and CDR2 from the germline V gene are LNHDA and SQIVND (reference sequence). The V end was cut by 6 bases, the J end by 4 bases, with 13 bases between. CDR3 protein: CASRTGDQYNEQFF. The CDR3 nucleotides read TGTGCCAGTAGAACGGGGGACCAGTACAATGAGCAGTTCTTC. The full variable domain, rest sourced from reference TRBV19 and TRBJ2-1, is DGGITQSPKYLFRKEGQNVTLSCEQNLNHDAMYWYRQDPGQGLRLIYYSQIVNDFQKGDIAEGYSVSREKKESFPLTVTSAQKNPTAFYLCASRTGDQYNEQFFGPGTRLTVL.

The chain employs TRBV3-1 (or the pseudogene TRBV3-2) and TRBJ2-1; 8 nucleotides align to TRBD2. CDR3 length equals 17 residues. With V trimmed by 5 bases and J by 8 bases, 17 bases remained unmatched. In germline, CDR1 is LGHDT, CDR2 YNNKEL (reference sequence). Written as DNA, the CDR3 is TGTGCCAGCAGCAACCTCGGGGGGGGAGGGCCAACCCATGAGCAGTTCTTC. Translation: CASSNLGGGGPTHEQFF.

In DNA, the CDR3 is TGCGCCAGCAGCTCTGGACAGGGGGTTGAGAACACCGGGGAGCTGTTTTTT. The encoded protein is CASSSGQGVENTGELFF. The chain is built from TRBV5-1 and TRBJ2-2, with 10 positions matching TRBD1. CDR1 is SGHRS, CDR2 YFSETQ, per germline. V lost 3 bases, J lost 1 base, and 6 bases stayed unmatched. The CDR3 totals 17 residues.

This chain joins TRBV5-4 and TRBJ1-2; D is uncertain. Looked up from germline, CDR1 is SGHNT and CDR2 is YYREEE (reference sequence). The CDR3 length is 16 residues. V lost 5 bases and J lost 4, with 21 bases in between. This CDR3 is CASRSIREGETYGYTF. In DNA form, the CDR3 reads TGTGCCAGCAGATCTATTAGGGAGGGCGAGACCTATGGCTACACCTTC.

This chain connects TRBV6-5 to TRBJ1-1, with D possibly matching TRBD1 (5 bases). CDR1 and CDR2 (germline): MNHEY, SVGAGI. This CDR3 is built from 13 residues. V dropped 6 bases and J dropped 9 bases, with 17 bases sitting between them. The CDR3 coding sequence is TGTGCCAGCAGCCCCCAGCAGGGCACGCAAGCTTTCTTT. Translating it yields CASSPQQGTQAFF.

V and J are TRBV4-3 and TRBJ2-1, with TRBD1 matching 11 bases. V shed 4 bases, J shed 4 bases, and the junction held 3 bases outside the gene matches. The germline gives CDR1 LGHNA, CDR2 YSLEER. The CDR3 covers 15 residues. For the CDR3, the DNA is TGCGCCAGCAGCCTCCGGGACAGGGGGTACAATGAGCAGTTCTTC. This codes for CASSLRDRGYNEQFF.

The chain uses TRBV7-2 and TRBJ2-5; TRBD2 matches 9 bases. Germline V gene sequence: CDR1 SGHTA, CDR2 FQGNSA. The V segment lost 4 bases and the J segment 0 bases; nucleotides outside the gene matches: 9. The CDR3 is made up of 17 amino acids. CDR3 nucleotides: TGTGCCAGCAGCTCTCGGGGTAGCGGGAGATACCAAGAGACCCAGTACTTC. Residues: CASSSRGSGRYQETQYF.

The V and J genes are TRBV30 and TRBJ2-3; TRBD2 aligns across 11 bases. The J segment lost 1 base and the V segment lost 1 base, leaving 7 bases of the junction unmatched. The CDR3 is 17 amino acids. Germline CDR1 is GTSNPN and CDR2 is SVGIG (reference sequence). The CDR3 spells CAWSGTGLAVRTDTQYF. The DNA of the CDR3 is TGTGCCTGGAGTGGGACGGGACTAGCGGTTCGCACAGATACGCAGTATTTT.

The chain has TRBV3-1 (or the pseudogene TRBV3-2) and TRBJ1-3, with 7 bases fitting TRBD1. CDR1 LGHDT and CDR2 YNNKEL come from the germline V gene (reference sequence). The V and J ends lost 2 bases and 0 bases, in that order; junction bases with no gene match: 10. This CDR3 has 18 residues. The CDR3 nucleotides are TGTGCCAGCAGCCAAAGACAGGGCTTAAGGTTCTCTGGAAACACCATATATTTT. As protein: CASSQRQGLRFSGNTIYF.

The chain is built from TRBV19 and TRBJ2-2; D call uncertain. V was trimmed by 7 bases and J by 5 bases, leaving 8 bases between them. Looked up from germline, CDR1 is LNHDA and CDR2 is SQIVND (reference sequence). The CDR3 consists of 12 residues. The CDR3 region is CASTPTTGELFF. The CDR3 bases are TGTGCCAGTACACCCACAACCGGGGAGCTGTTTTTT.